A selection of T cell receptor beta chains follows, all from one sample in a study of OX40 agonist ivuxolimab in advanced cancers. Some clones are missing from TCRdb's copy, which holds only in-frame ones; the method was immunoSEQ multiplex PCR. The sample lists approximately 22,000 clones, 85% to 90% occurring once. The sample here was CD4+ or CD8+ T cells sorted from blood, taken in a trial of the OX40 agonist ivuxolimab. The receptors here all came from an adult with an advanced solid tumor such as melanoma, head and neck, liver or kidney cancer. Each CDR3 is given with its conserved first and last residue. The D gene is left open where the match is weak. Only some rows state a clone size, as once, few, many or a class for expanded clones.

clone size,J gene,CDR3 length,V gene,D gene,CDR3 DNA,CDR3 protein
NA,TRBJ2-3,16,TRBV5-1,NA,TGCGCCAGCAGTTATTTTGGACAGTCTAGCACAGATACGCAGTATTTT,CASSYFGQSSTDTQYF
NA,TRBJ1-4,12,TRBV4-2,NA,TGTGCCAGCAGCCAATTATCCGAAAAACTGTTTTTT,CASSQLSEKLFF
NA,TRBJ2-1,13,TRBV29-1,NA,TGCAGCGTTGAGGACGGATTATACAATGAGCAGTTCTTC,CSVEDGLYNEQFF
once,TRBJ2-2,14,TRBV10-1,NA,TGCGCCAGCCTAGGGGCCCAGAACACCGGGGAGCTGTTTTTT,CASLGAQNTGELFF
NA,TRBJ2-5,15,TRBV29-1,TRBD1,TGCAGCGGATCCATACACAGGGACAGCCAAGAGACCCAGTACTTC,CSGSIHRDSQETQYF
NA,TRBJ1-2,15,TRBV7-8,NA,TGTGCCAGCAGCTTACGGAGGGGGGCGGGCTATGGCTACACCTTC,CASSLRRGAGYGYTF
once,TRBJ2-7,16,TRBV4-1,NA,TGCGCCAGCAGCCAAAGTCACTTGGACAGCTCCTACGAGCAGTACTTC,CASSQSHLDSSYEQYF
NA,TRBJ2-7,14,TRBV5-6,NA,TGTGCCAGCAGCTTGACAGGGACAAGGTACGAGCAGTACTTC,CASSLTGTRYEQYF
once,TRBJ2-7,13,TRBV5-4,NA,TGTGCCAGCAGCCCCGATCCCTCCTACGAGCAGTACTTC,CASSPDPSYEQYF
NA,TRBJ1-5,17,TRBV4-2,NA,TGTGCCAGCAGCCAAGGGGGAGGGGGAGCGGGTAATCAGCCCCAGCATTTT,CASSQGGGGAGNQPQHF
NA,TRBJ1-5,12,TRBV6-5,NA,TGTGCCAGCAGTTACTCTTCTCAGCCCCAGCATTTT,CASSYSSQPQHF
NA,TRBJ1-6,17,TRBV4-2,NA,TGTGCCAGCAGCTCAGGGCCTGATAGCTCCTATAATTCACCCCTCCACTTT,CASSSGPDSSYNSPLHF
NA,TRBJ2-7,15,TRBV9,TRBD1,TGTGCCAGCAGCGCCCAGACAGGGCCCGGCTACGAGCAGTACTTC,CASSAQTGPGYEQYF
NA,TRBJ2-7,11,TRBV2,NA,TGTGCCAGCAGTGCAGGCCACGAGCAGTACTTC,CASSAGHEQYF
NA,TRBJ2-4,18,TRBV11-2,NA,TGTGCCAGCAGCTTACCCCATGAGGGGCCTTTAGCCAAAAACATTCAGTACTTC,CASSLPHEGPLAKNIQYF
NA,TRBJ1-1,15,TRBV14,NA,TGTGCCAGCAGCCTCCGAAGCCAGATAAACACTGAAGCTTTCTTT,CASSLRSQINTEAFF
few,TRBJ2-1,13,TRBV6-5,NA,TGTGCCAGCAGCCCATCTACAATGGATGAGCAGTTCTTC,CASSPSTMDEQFF
NA,TRBJ1-1,16,TRBV5-1,TRBD1,TGCGCCAGCAGCCCCGCGACAGGGGGCGTTAACACTGAAGCTTTCTTT,CASSPATGGVNTEAFF
once,TRBJ2-7,13,TRBV5-1,TRBD1,TGCGCCAGCAGCTTTACAGGGGCGGAAGAGCAGTACTTC,CASSFTGAEEQYF
NA,TRBJ2-7,14,TRBV19,NA,TGTGCCGTAAGGGACGGATTCGACCCCTACGAGCAGTACTTC,CAVRDGFDPYEQYF
NA,TRBJ2-5,13,TRBV21-1,NA,TGTGCCAGCACCCCACGGATTGTCGGGACCCAGTACTTC,CASTPRIVGTQYF
NA,TRBJ1-5,17,TRBV30,NA,TGTGCCTGGGGGATTCCCGGGACATCATTCCGCAATCAGCCCCAGCATTTT,CAWGIPGTSFRNQPQHF
NA,TRBJ1-6,12,TRBV28,TRBD1,TGTGCCAGCAGTCCCGGACAGGGGAAGAGAGGCTTT,CASSPGQGKRGF
NA,TRBJ2-3,16,TRBV7-9,TRBD2,TGTGCCAGCAGCTCCCTACTAGCGGGACCTCTGGATACGCAGTATTTT,CASSSLLAGPLDTQYF
once,TRBJ2-7,13,TRBV11-1,NA,TGTGCCAGCAGCTTGAGCGGAACCTACGAGCAGTACTTC,CASSLSGTYEQYF
NA,TRBJ1-5,12,TRBV18,NA,TGTGCCAGCTCACCGGGGAATCAGCCCCAGCATTTT,CASSPGNQPQHF
once,TRBJ2-6,16,TRBV27,NA,TGTGCCAGCACCCCGGGGGCGAGCTCTGGGGCCAACGTCCTGACTTTC,CASTPGASSGANVLTF
NA,TRBJ2-7,15,TRBV5-6,TRBD1,TGTGCCAGCAGCCCCGGGACAGGGGGTATCTACGAGCAGTACTTC,CASSPGTGGIYEQYF
NA,TRBJ1-2,11,TRBV6-5,NA,TGTGCCAGCAGCCATACAGGGAGGTGCACCTTC,CASSHTGRCTF
NA,TRBJ2-7,14,TRBV5-1,TRBD1,TGCGCCAGCAGACCGGGACAGGGGGCCAACGAGCAGTACTTC,CASRPGQGANEQYF
NA,TRBJ2-7,15,TRBV5-6,NA,TGTGCCAGCAGCTTGGGGCGGTCGCTCACCGGGGAGCAGTACTTC,CASSLGRSLTGEQYF
NA,TRBJ2-3,14,TRBV6-5,TRBD1,TGTGCCAGCGCTTGGACAGGGCCCACAGATACGCAGTATTTT,CASAWTGPTDTQYF
NA,TRBJ2-7,13,TRBV13,NA,TGTGCCAGCAGCTTACACACAGCCTACGAGCAGTACTTC,CASSLHTAYEQYF
NA,TRBJ1-1,17,TRBV4-1,TRBD1,TGCGCCAGCAGCCAAGTACCGGGACAGGGTAGAGACACTGAAGCTTTCTTT,CASSQVPGQGRDTEAFF
NA,TRBJ2-7,16,TRBV6-6,TRBD1,TGTGCCAGCAGGACAGGGACAGGGACCCCGAAGGACGAGCAGTACTTC,CASRTGTGTPKDEQYF
NA,TRBJ1-1,14,TRBV6-6,NA,TGTGCCAGCAACCTCCGGTTTTTTGACACTGAAGCTTTCTTT,CASNLRFFDTEAFF
NA,TRBJ2-7,14,TRBV5-6,TRBD1,TGTGCCAGCAGCTTGGGAGACAGGGGTCACGAGCAGTACTTC,CASSLGDRGHEQYF
NA,TRBJ1-6,16,TRBV4-1,NA,TGCGCCAGCAGCCAAGACCAAAGCTCCTATAATTCACCCCTCCACTTT,CASSQDQSSYNSPLHF
NA,TRBJ2-1,16,TRBV21-1,NA,TGTGCCAGCAGCAAAGGCCAGGGGACAGGGGGCAATGAGCAGTTCTTC,CASSKGQGTGGNEQFF
few,TRBJ2-3,14,TRBV10-2,NA,TGCGCCAGCAGTGAGGTCAGGGGCACTGATACGCAGTATTTT,CASSEVRGTDTQYF
NA,TRBJ2-1,14,TRBV19,TRBD2,TGTGCCAGTAGCCCTAGCGGGGGGCACAATGAGCAGTTCTTC,CASSPSGGHNEQFF
NA,TRBJ2-3,19,TRBV4-1,TRBD2,TGCGCCAGCAGCCACCCAGGAACTACGGCGGGGGGGCATGGAGATACGCAGTATTTT,CASSHPGTTAGGHGDTQYF
few,TRBJ1-5,13,TRBV27,NA,TGTGCCAGCAGTTTGGGGACCGGGCGGGGGGTACATTTT,CASSLGTGRGVHF
NA,TRBJ2-7,14,TRBV7-9,NA,TGTGCCAGCAGCGAACCGACTAGGGCCTACGAGCAGTACTTC,CASSEPTRAYEQYF
NA,TRBJ1-6,17,TRBV7-2,NA,TGTGCCAGCAGCTTAGAGGGGCCGAGCTCCTATAATTCACCCCTCCACTTT,CASSLEGPSSYNSPLHF
NA,TRBJ1-5,16,TRBV4-1,NA,TGCGCCAGCAGCCAAGTCGCGGGGCAGGGGAATCAGCCCCAGCATTTT,CASSQVAGQGNQPQHF
NA,TRBJ2-7,15,TRBV7-9,NA,TGTGCCAGCAGCTTGTCGTCTCGCCCATTGTACGAGCAGTACTTC,CASSLSSRPLYEQYF
once,TRBJ1-1,15,TRBV5-1,NA,TGCGCCAGCAGTTCGGGCCCGAAGGGGGTCACTGAAGCTTTCTTT,CASSSGPKGVTEAFF
NA,TRBJ1-2,15,TRBV10-3,NA,TGTGCCATCAGTGAGAGGTGGACCCTACACTATGGCTACACCTTC,CAISERWTLHYGYTF
few,TRBJ1-1,15,TRBV6-9,NA,TGTGCCAGCAGTACGCACAGGGCCGGAGGGACTGAAGCTTTCTTT,CASSTHRAGGTEAFF
few,TRBJ2-5,14,TRBV25-1,NA,TGTGCCAGCAGTCCCAAGGACTTCCAAGAGACCCAGTACTTC,CASSPKDFQETQYF
medium-sized,TRBJ1-1,13,TRBV4-1,NA,TGCGCCAGCAGCCAAGTTAGGGACCGTGAAGCTTTCTTT,CASSQVRDREAFF
NA,TRBJ2-7,11,TRBV7-9,NA,TGTGCCAGCAGTCACAGACACGAGCAGTACTTC,CASSHRHEQYF
NA,TRBJ2-7,17,TRBV2,NA,TGTGCCAGCAGTGAAGTGGTGCACAGGGGAGGGAACTACGAGCAGTACTTC,CASSEVVHRGGNYEQYF
once,TRBJ2-2,18,TRBV6-1,TRBD2,TGTGCCAGCAGTGACCCTGGGGGAGGGCTCGGGGACACCGGGGAGCTGTTTTTT,CASSDPGGGLGDTGELFF
NA,TRBJ2-6,14,TRBV29-1,TRBD1,TGCAGCGTTGTTGCGGGACAGGGGGCAGGCGTCCTGACTTTC,CSVVAGQGAGVLTF